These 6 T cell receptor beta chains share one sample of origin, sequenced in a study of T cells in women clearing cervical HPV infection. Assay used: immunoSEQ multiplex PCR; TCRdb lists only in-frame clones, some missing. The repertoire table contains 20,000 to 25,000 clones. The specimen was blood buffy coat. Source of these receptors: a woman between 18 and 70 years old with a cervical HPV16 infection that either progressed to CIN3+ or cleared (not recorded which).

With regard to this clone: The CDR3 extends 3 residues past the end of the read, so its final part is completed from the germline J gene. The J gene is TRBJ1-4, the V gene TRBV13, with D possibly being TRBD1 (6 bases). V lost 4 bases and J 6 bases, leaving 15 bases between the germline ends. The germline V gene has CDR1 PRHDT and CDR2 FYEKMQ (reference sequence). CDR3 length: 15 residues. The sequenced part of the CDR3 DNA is TGTGCCAGCAGCTATACAGGGACGGTGGATGAAAAA. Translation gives CASSYTGTVDEK. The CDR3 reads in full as CASSYTGTVDEKLFF.

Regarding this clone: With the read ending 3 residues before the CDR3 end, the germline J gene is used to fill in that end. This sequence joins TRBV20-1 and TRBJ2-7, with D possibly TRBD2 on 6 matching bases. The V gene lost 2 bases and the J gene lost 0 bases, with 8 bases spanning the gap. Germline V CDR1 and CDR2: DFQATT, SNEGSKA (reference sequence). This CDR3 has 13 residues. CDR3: CSARRRDSYEQYF. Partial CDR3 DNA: TGCAGTGCTAGACGGCGGGACTCCTACGAG.

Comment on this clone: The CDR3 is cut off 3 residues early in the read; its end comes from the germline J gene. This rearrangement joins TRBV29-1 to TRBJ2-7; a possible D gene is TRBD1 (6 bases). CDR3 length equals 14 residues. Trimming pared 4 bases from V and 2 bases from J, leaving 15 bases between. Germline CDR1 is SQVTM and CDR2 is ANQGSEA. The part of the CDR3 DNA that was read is TGCAGCGTTGTATTCGTGTCAGGGGCCTACGAG. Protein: CSVVFVSGAYE. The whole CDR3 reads CSVVFVSGAYEQYF.

The DNA read from the CDR3 is TGTGCCAGCAGTCCCCCAAAGCGAGGCAAAGGAGATACG. Residues: CASSPPKRGKGDT. The entire CDR3 reads CASSPPKRGKGDTQYF. This chain connects TRBV6-2 or TRBV6-3 to TRBJ2-3; no clear D gene. The CDR3 end falls 3 residues outside the read, so it is completed with the germline J gene. Looked up from germline, CDR1 is MNHEY and CDR2 is SVGEGT. V was shortened by 5 bases and J by 5 bases, with 20 bases between the two germline ends. This CDR3 is built from 16 residues.

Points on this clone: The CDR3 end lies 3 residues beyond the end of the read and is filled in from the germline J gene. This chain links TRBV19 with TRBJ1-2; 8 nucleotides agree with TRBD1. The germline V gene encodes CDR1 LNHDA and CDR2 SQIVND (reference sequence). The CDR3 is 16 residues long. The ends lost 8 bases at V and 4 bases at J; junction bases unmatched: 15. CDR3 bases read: TGTGCCAGTGCTCCGGGACAGGAGGTTGGTCGCTATGGC. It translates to CASAPGQEVGRYG. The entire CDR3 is CASAPGQEVGRYGYTF.

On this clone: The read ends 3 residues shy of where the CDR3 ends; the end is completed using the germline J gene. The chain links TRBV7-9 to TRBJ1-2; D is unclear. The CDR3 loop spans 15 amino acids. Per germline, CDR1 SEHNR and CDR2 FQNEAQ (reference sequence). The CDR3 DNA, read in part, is TGTGCCAGCAGCTTTATATTGTCAGCGGCGTACGAC. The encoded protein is CASSFILSAAYD. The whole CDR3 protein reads CASSFILSAAYDYTF.